A single T cell receptor (beta chain) is shown here with its context. Its target antigen remains unknown. Per-nucleotide qualities are absent, and no much larger clonotype sits a single base away. This entry belongs to a study of OX40 agonist ivuxolimab in advanced cancers. Describing the broader study: The costimulatory receptor OX40 (CD134) was targeted by ivuxolimab, a fully human IgG2 agonistic monoclonal antibody. Intravenous ivuxolimab was administered to patients every 2 weeks at six dose levels: 0.01, 0.1, 0.3, 1.5, 3 and 10 mg/kg. Among the roughly 52 dose-escalation patients, some 19 had hepatocellular carcinoma, roughly 15 melanoma, 9 renal cell carcinoma and 9 head and neck cancer. The dose-escalation cohort was 80% to 90% male with a mean age of approximately 60 years, ranging from about 23 to 85. Prior anti-PD-1, anti-PD-L1 or anti-CTLA-4 therapy was permitted, and checkpoint inhibitors had been received by roughly 40% of dose-escalation patients. Partial responses were achieved by three dose-escalation patients, of whom one had hepatocellular carcinoma and two had cutaneous melanoma. Peripheral TCRbeta sequencing aimed to test whether ivuxolimab altered TCR sequence diversity and caused clonal T-cell expansion. The paper reports the monotherapy dose-escalation portion (N of about 47 patients) of the phase I ivuxolimab trial.

Patients with autoimmune disease history or receiving systemic immunosuppression were excluded from the trial. Peripheral blood for TCR sequencing was drawn from every dose cohort at baseline, at cycle 4 day 1 and at cycle 7 day 1. The samples were taken from a phase I, first-in-human, multicenter, open-label dose-escalation trial of ivuxolimab. Adults with locally advanced or metastatic melanoma, renal cell carcinoma, hepatocellular carcinoma or head and neck squamous cell carcinoma were enrolled in the trial. Before TCR sequencing, CD4+ T cells and CD8+ T cells from peripheral blood were sorted into separate populations. Genomic DNA was isolated from the sorted cells so that the TCRbeta CDR3 region could be sequenced. The immunoSEQ Assay was used for sequencing of TCRbeta CDR3 regions. The table comes from immuneACCESS by way of TCRdb, which keeps in-frame sequences with V and J called. Part of the clones is missing from these tables; in studies checked, under half for an unresolved V gene and the rest for unknown reasons. The sample table shows about 2,900 clones, and roughly 72% are seen once. The ten top clones hold 20% to 25% of the sample.

Paper-wide results and their limitations: Low levels of normalized T-cell clonal expansion were also seen in some patients who did not respond. In partial responders in the 0.1-3.0 mg/kg groups, normalized peripheral clonal expansion was found to be among the lowest, especially among CD8+ T cells. At doses of 0.1 to 3.0 mg/kg, clonal expansion of both CD4+ and CD8+ blood T cells was observed from baseline to week 6. After ivuxolimab, CD8+ T cells had more expanded clones than CD4+ T cells on average. The antigen specificity of the clonally expanded peripheral T cells was not determined.

This TCR derives from an adult with an advanced solid tumor such as melanoma, head and neck, liver or kidney cancer. Sample: CD4+ or CD8+ T cells sorted from blood, taken in a trial of the OX40 agonist ivuxolimab.

The CDR3 protein sequence reads: CASSSNIGQSRANVLTF. The nucleotides read TGTGCCAGCAGCAGCAACATAGGACAAAGTCGGGCCAACGTCCTGACTTTC. The chain links TRBV12-1 with TRBJ2-6; the D call of TRBD1 is as the table states it, not checked on the DNA. TRBV12-1 is shown as a pseudogene. The CDR3 covers 17 residues, taking in both the cysteine and the phenylalanine. Just CDR3 DNA is preserved here, 51 bases in frame from base 1.